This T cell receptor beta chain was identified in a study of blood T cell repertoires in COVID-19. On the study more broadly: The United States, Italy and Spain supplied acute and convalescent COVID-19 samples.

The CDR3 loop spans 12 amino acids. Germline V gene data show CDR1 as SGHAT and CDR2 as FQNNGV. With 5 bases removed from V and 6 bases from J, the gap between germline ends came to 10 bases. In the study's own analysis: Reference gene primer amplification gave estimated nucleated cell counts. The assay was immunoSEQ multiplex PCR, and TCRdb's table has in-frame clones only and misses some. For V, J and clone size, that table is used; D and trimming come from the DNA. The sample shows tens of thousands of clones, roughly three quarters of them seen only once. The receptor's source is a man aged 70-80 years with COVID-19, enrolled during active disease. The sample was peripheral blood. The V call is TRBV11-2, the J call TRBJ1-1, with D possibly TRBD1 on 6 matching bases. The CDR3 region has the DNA TGTGCCAGCAGCCCGTGGGGGCCTGAAGCTTTCTTT. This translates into CASSPWGPEAFF.